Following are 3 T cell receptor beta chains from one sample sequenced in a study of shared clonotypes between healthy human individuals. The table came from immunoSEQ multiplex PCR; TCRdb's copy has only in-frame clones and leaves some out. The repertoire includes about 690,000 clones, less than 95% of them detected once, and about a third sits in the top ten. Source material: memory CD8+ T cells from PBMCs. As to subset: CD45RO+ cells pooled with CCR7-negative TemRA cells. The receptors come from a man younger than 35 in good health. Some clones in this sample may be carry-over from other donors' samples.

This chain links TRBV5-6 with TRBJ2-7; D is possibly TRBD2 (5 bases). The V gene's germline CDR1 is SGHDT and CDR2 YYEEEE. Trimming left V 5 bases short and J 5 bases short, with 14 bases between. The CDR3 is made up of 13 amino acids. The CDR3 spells CASSFPGFNEQYF. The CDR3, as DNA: TGTGCCAGCAGTTTCCCGGGGTTCAACGAGCAGTACTTC.

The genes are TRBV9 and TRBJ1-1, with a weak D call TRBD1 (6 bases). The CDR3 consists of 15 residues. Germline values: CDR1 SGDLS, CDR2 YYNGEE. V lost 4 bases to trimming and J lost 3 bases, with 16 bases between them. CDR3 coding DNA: TGTGCCAGCAGCCCGGGGGCTTCGAGGGACACTGAAGCTTTCTTT. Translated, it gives CASSPGASRDTEAFF.

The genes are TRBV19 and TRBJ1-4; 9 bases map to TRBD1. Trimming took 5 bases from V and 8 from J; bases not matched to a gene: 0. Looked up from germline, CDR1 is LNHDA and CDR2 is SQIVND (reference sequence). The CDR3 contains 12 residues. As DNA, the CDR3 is TGTGCCAGTAGTGGGACAGGGGAAAAACTGTTTTTT. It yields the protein CASSGTGEKLFF.